The sequence of this T cell receptor (beta chain) was determined in a study of T cell repertoires in cytomegalovirus infection. Across the whole study: Public TCR beta signatures marked donors with CMV infection and the matching HLA.

Ten or more counts support this clonotype. Its specificity is not known. Trimming at V came to 5 bases and at J to 7 bases, leaving 6 bases not matched to a gene. The germline V gene has CDR1 SGHTA and CDR2 FQGNSA. The CDR3 consists of 15 residues. TCRdb passed the reads through MiXCR, listing each CDR3 protein once. Among 650,000 to 850,000 distinct CDR3 sequences listed, about 28% were seen once. This receptor was taken from a human donor in good health (CMV status not recorded). Some clones in this sample may be carry-over from other donors' samples. The chain carries TRBV7-2 and TRBJ2-1; TRBD2 agrees at 12 bases. The sample here was cultured CD8+ T cells from PBMCs, taken from culture after CMV antigen stimulation. CDR3 DNA: TGTGCCAGCAGCGGAAGGACTAGCGGGGCTAATGAGCAGTTCTTC. Translating it yields CASSGRTSGANEQFF. Using reference TRBV7-2 and TRBJ2-1 for the parts outside the CDR3, the full variable domain is GAGVSQSPSNKVTEKGKDVELRCDPISGHTALYWYRQSLGQGLEFLIYFQGNSAPDKSGLPSDRFSAERTGGSVSTLTIQRTQQEDSAVYLCASSGRTSGANEQFFGPGTRLTVL.